Listed below are T cell receptor beta chains from one sample, sequenced in a study of cytomegalovirus exposure and HLA in healthy donors. Profiled with immunoSEQ multiplex PCR; TCRdb holds only in-frame clones, not every one. The table lists about 190,000 clones, around 67% of them singletons. Sequenced: PBMCs. The receptors stem from a woman younger than 45 in good health and CMV-seropositive. Each CDR3 is given without its conserved first and last residue. Clone size appears in some rows only: once, few, many, or a class for an expanded clone.

v_call	clone_size	j_call	cdr3_aa
TRBV28	.	TRBJ1-4	ASNDRVGNEKLF
TRBV2	.	TRBJ2-7	ASRVEGAGEQY
TRBV4-1	.	TRBJ2-2	ASSQEGLAGDTGELF
TRBV6-5	.	TRBJ2-2	ASSYGTGANTGELF
TRBV11-2	.	TRBJ1-2	ASSSTGGAYYGYT
TRBV28	.	TRBJ1-5	ASSSPTGGGQPQH
TRBV28	.	TRBJ1-4	ASSPLEEVNEKLF
TRBV19	.	TRBJ1-2	ASSIPGNYGYT
TRBV29-1	few	TRBJ2-1	SARDSGRNEQF
TRBV6-4	.	TRBJ2-2	ASSDSAVPGELF
TRBV7-9	.	TRBJ2-7	ASSSRTGQKDYEQY
TRBV9	.	TRBJ2-2	ASSVASANTGELF
TRBV6-5	.	TRBJ2-1	ASSSRGGYNEQF
TRBV11-2	.	TRBJ2-7	ASSLVSGNTYEQY
TRBV7-7	.	TRBJ1-1	ASSPTRNTEAF
TRBV27	.	TRBJ1-6	ASTSPGQGHSPLH
TRBV7-9	.	TRBJ2-7	ASSPGLISYEQY
TRBV19	.	TRBJ1-2	ASRATGGVGGYT
TRBV6-1	few	TRBJ1-5	ASSALVADSNQPQH
TRBV19	.	TRBJ1-5	ASSMEGVSNQPQH
TRBV19	.	TRBJ2-7	ASRLGTGSYEQY
TRBV15	few	TRBJ2-7	ATSNPSTGDEQY
TRBV29-1	.	TRBJ1-3	SVEGKQHGTLGNTIY
TRBV5-1	.	TRBJ1-2	ASSPPGQGNYGYT
TRBV12-5	.	TRBJ2-1	ASGSGLANDNEQF
TRBV7-9	.	TRBJ2-1	ASSPLASGSGSEQF
TRBV10-1	.	TRBJ2-7	ASSDRALEISYEQY
TRBV28	.	TRBJ2-1	ASSLSSGRMAEQF
TRBV6-1	once	TRBJ2-7	ASSERDNSYEQY